The clone carrying this T cell receptor beta chain is labeled medium-sized. Antigen unknown. The data were obtained in a study of T cells after posttransplantation cyclophosphamide. Peripheral blood was collected from the related graft donor on the marrow donation day. Sequencing used immunoSEQ multiplex PCR; TCRdb keeps in-frame clones, though not all of them. Altogether about 44,000 clones were found in the sample, and no singletons occur. V shed 3 bases and J 8 bases; nucleotides not matched to a gene: 10. The germline gives CDR1 LNHDA, CDR2 SQIVND (reference sequence). This CDR3 is built from 16 residues. Study-level findings and limits: Blood and skin or GI T cell repertoires showed limited TRB overlap. Recipient CMV seropositivity and CMV reactivation strongly tracked TRB clonality.

The chain couples TRBV19 to TRBJ1-4; 9 bases align to TRBD1. This receptor was obtained from a man in his forties in good health, CMV-negative, and a related stem cell transplant donor. The sample comprised PBMCs. The chain's CDR3 is CASSMGLGQGNEKLFF. For the CDR3, the DNA is TGTGCCAGTAGTATGGGGTTAGGACAGGGGAACGAAAAACTGTTTTTT.